The clone carrying this T cell receptor beta chain is a singleton in its sample. Its antigen remains unidentified. Assay used: immunoSEQ multiplex PCR; TCRdb lists only in-frame clones, some missing. The table records about 38,000 clones, around 93% of them present only once. The sample originates from a study of cytomegalovirus exposure and HLA in healthy donors. General study findings and limits: The dataset shows that most TCR sequences were rare, while some public TCRs occurred in many donors.

The ends were cut back, 8 bases at V and 11 bases at J, with 12 bases in the middle. The germline gives CDR1 LNHNV, CDR2 YYDKDF (reference sequence). The CDR3 length is 10 residues. The material sequenced was PBMCs. The receptor's source is a man in his late teens or twenties in good health and CMV-seronegative. The V and J genes are TRBV15 and TRBJ1-1; D is ambiguous. CDR3 sequence (DNA): TGTGCCACCGACTTGGTTTCGGCTTTCTTT. Translating it yields CATDLVSAFF. The full variable domain, its missing parts supplied by reference TRBV15 and TRBJ1-1, is DAMVIQNPRYQVTQFGKPVTLSCSQTLNHNVMYWYQQKSSQAPKLLFHYYDKDFNNEADTPDNFQSRRPNTSFCFLDIRSPGLGDTAMYLCATDLVSAFFGQGTRLTVV.